The 21 T cell receptor beta chains given below trace back to one sample, sequenced in a study of response to subunit inactivated influenza vaccine. TCRdb re-called the RT-PCR reads through MiXCR, storing one row per CDR3 protein. This sample yields approximately 520,000 distinct CDR3 sequences, of which approximately 15% are seen a single time; about 3% belongs to the top ten. The starting material was CD4+ T cells sorted from PBMCs, obtained around 2 years after vaccination. The receptors shown here come from a man aged 50 to 69 who received an inactivated influenza vaccine.

This clonotype was recorded a few times. The chain combines TRBV20-1 with TRBJ2-5, with D uncertain. This CDR3 is 15 amino acids long. The germline gives CDR1 DFQATT, CDR2 SNEGSKA (reference sequence). The germline V and J ends were trimmed by 1 base and 2 bases, with 14 bases remaining between them. CDR3 sequence (DNA): TGCAGTGCTAGAGGGTCGGCAGTCGGGCAAGAGACCCAGTACTTC. Its translation: CSARGSAVGQETQYF.

There are many counts of this clonotype. This chain uses TRBV20-1 with TRBJ2-4; perhaps TRBD1 as D (6 bases). This CDR3 has 13 amino acids. The germline V gene encodes CDR1 DFQATT and CDR2 SNEGSKA (reference sequence). Trimming stripped 6 bases from V and 3 bases from J, with 12 bases between. The CDR3, as DNA: TGCAGTGCGGACAGCTACGGCAAAAACATTCAGTACTTC. Translated: CSADSYGKNIQYF.

The genes are TRBV9 and TRBJ1-2; TRBD1 agrees at 8 bases. This CDR3 is built from 16 residues. Per the germline V gene, CDR1 is SGDLS and CDR2 is YYNGEE. V shed 4 bases and J 2 bases; nucleotides not matched to a gene: 10. CDR3 nucleotide sequence: TGTGCCAGCAGCCGAACCAGGACAGGGTTCAACTATGGCTACACCTTC. It translates to CASSRTRTGFNYGYTF.

The chain is built from TRBV6-2 or TRBV6-3 and TRBJ2-1; a possible D gene is TRBD2 (6 bases). The CDR3 loop spans 15 amino acids. Germline values: CDR1 MNHEY, CDR2 SVGEGT. The germline V and J ends were trimmed by 7 bases and 5 bases, with 18 bases remaining between them. CDR3 region: CASTRRDSRNNEQFF. The CDR3 bases are TGTGCCAGCACCCGTAGGGACTCCAGAAACAATGAGCAGTTCTTC.

The CDR3 sequence: CASSSGEETQYF. CDR3 bases: TGTGCCAGCAGTTCGGGGGAAGAGACCCAGTACTTC. J is TRBJ2-5 and V is TRBV12-3 or TRBV12-4, with a tentative D call TRBD2 (6 bases). V lost 4 bases and J lost 3, with 6 bases in between. The CDR3 length is 12 residues.

This clonotype was counted only a few times. The J gene is TRBJ2-5, the V gene TRBV11-2; D call uncertain. Per germline, CDR1 SGHAT and CDR2 FQNNGV. Trimming cost V 0 bases and J 2 bases, with 19 bases left between them. The CDR3 contains 18 residues. The CDR3: CASSLDGQSGRLQETQYF. In nucleotides, the CDR3 is TGTGCCAGCAGCTTAGATGGTCAGTCAGGTCGCCTGCAAGAGACCCAGTACTTC. Full variable domain (missing parts from reference TRBV11-2 and TRBJ2-5): EAGVAQSPRYKIIEKRQSVAFWCNPISGHATLYWYQQILGQGPKLLIQFQNNGVVDDSQLPKDRFSAERLKGVDSTLKIQPAKLEDSAVYLCASSLDGQSGRLQETQYFGPGTRLLVL.

The chain carries TRBV6-1 and TRBJ1-6, with D unresolved. The CDR3 loop spans 11 amino acids. Germline CDR1 is MNHNS and CDR2 is SASEGT. V lost 6 bases and J lost 5, with 2 bases in between. For the CDR3, the DNA is TGTGCCAGCAGGGATAATTCACCCCTCCACTTT. It is translated as CASRDNSPLHF.

At least ten counts were recorded for this clonotype. The genes are TRBV12-3 or TRBV12-4 and TRBJ2-2; TRBD2 is a possible D gene (5 bases). The CDR3 consists of 15 residues. Trimming took off 4 bases at V and 5 bases at J, with 14 bases between the two ends. Here the CDR3 DNA reads TGTGCCAGCAGTTCGGGTCGACGGAGGACCGGGGAGCTGTTTTTT. Translation gives CASSSGRRRTGELFF.

This clonotype appeared a few times. The V call is TRBV7-9, the J call TRBJ2-7; D is tentatively TRBD1 or TRBD2 (6 bases each). This CDR3 is 17 amino acids long. Trimming cost V 4 bases and J 1 base, with 20 bases left between them. CDR1 and CDR2 (germline): SEHNR, FQNEAQ (reference sequence). CDR3 in DNA: TGTGCCAGCAGCTCCCCCCCGGGACATAGCGGTTCCTACGAGCAGTACTTC. Its protein is CASSSPPGHSGSYEQYF.

The J gene is TRBJ1-3, the V gene TRBV10-3, with no clear D. Trimming removed 3 bases from V and 2 bases from J, with 11 bases in between. This CDR3 region has 15 residues. Germline V gives CDR1 ENHRY, CDR2 SYGVKD. CDR3 DNA: TGTGCCATCAGTGACCCCGGGAGGACTGGAAACACCATATATTTT. Translation: CAISDPGRTGNTIYF.

The rearrangement uses TRBV4-3 and TRBJ1-4; D may be TRBD1 (6 bases). The germline V gene encodes CDR1 LGHNA and CDR2 YSLEER. CDR3 length: 15 amino acids. Trimming removed 2 bases at V and 8 bases at J, with 15 bases between. DNA for the CDR3: TGCGCCAGCAGCCAACATCCGGGACAAGGGGAAAAACTGTTTTTT. It yields the protein CASSQHPGQGEKLFF.

A word on this clonotype: The junction does not match germline at one end; this may be a read error. This rearrangement joins TRBV9 to TRBJ2-5; D might be TRBD1 (5 bases). The CDR3 has 15 residues. Germline CDR1 and CDR2: SGDLS and YYNGEE. CDR3 region: CARSRAGGVQDTQYF. CDR3 nucleotides: TGTGCCAGGAGCAGGGCTGGCGGTGTCCAAGATACCCAGTACTTC.

This clonotype was counted between two and nine times. The chain employs TRBV6-1 and TRBJ1-1, with D possibly matching TRBD1 (5 bases). Trimming left V 2 bases short and J 4 bases short, with 20 bases between. The CDR3 extends over 17 amino acids. In germline, CDR1 is MNHNS, CDR2 SASEGT. The CDR3, as DNA: TGTGCCAGCAGTGAAAGCCGACAGTACCTGCGGGGCACTGAAGCTTTCTTT. Amino acids: CASSESRQYLRGTEAFF.

The V call is TRBV11-2, the J call TRBJ1-3; weak D call: TRBD1 (6 bases). The CDR3 loop spans 15 amino acids. V shed 5 bases and J shed 4 bases, with 15 bases lying between them. Germline CDR1 reads SGHAT; CDR2 reads FQNNGV. CDR3 nucleotide sequence: TGTGCCAGCAGCATCACGACCGGGACAGGAAACACCATATATTTT. Its protein product is CASSITTGTGNTIYF.

The rearrangement links TRBV7-2 to TRBJ2-3, with 7 bases aligning to TRBD2. V was clipped by 5 bases and J by 4 bases; unmatched bases: 6. In germline, CDR1 is SGHTA, CDR2 FQGNSA. CDR3 length: 14 amino acids. The CDR3 sequence is CASSAALAADTQYF. The CDR3 DNA reads TGTGCCAGCAGCGCCGCTCTAGCGGCAGATACGCAGTATTTT.

This clonotype came up many times. At one boundary the junction diverges from the germline segment, which might be a read error. The chain employs TRBV5-1 and TRBJ2-7; 11 nucleotides agree with TRBD1. Germline loops: CDR1 SGHRS, CDR2 YFSETQ. CDR3 length: 14 residues. The CDR3 loop reads CASSLGQGASEQYF. The CDR3 coding sequence is TGTGCCAGCAGTTTAGGACAGGGGGCGTCCGAGCAGTACTTC.

This sequence joins TRBV7-9 and TRBJ2-1; 11 nucleotides match TRBD2. This CDR3 contains 14 residues. The ends lost 4 bases at V and 10 bases at J; junction bases unmatched: 6. CDR1 is SEHNR and CDR2 is FQNEAQ in the germline V gene (reference sequence). CDR3 nucleotide sequence: TGTGCCAGCAGCTCGGGACTAGCGGTGAACGAGCAGTTCTTC. Translated, it gives CASSSGLAVNEQFF.

This clonotype showed up just a few times. The CDR3 here is CASSVGSGGRVDSYEQYF. The CDR3 coding sequence is TGTGCCAGCAGCGTGGGCTCCGGCGGGAGGGTAGACTCCTACGAGCAGTACTTC. The chain couples TRBV9 to TRBJ2-7, with 9 nucleotides matching TRBD2. Germline V gives CDR1 SGDLS, CDR2 YYNGEE. The ends lost 2 bases at V and 0 bases at J; junction bases unmatched: 12. The length of the CDR3 is 18 residues.

This clonotype was seen more than once but under ten times. The rearrangement uses TRBV20-1 and TRBJ2-6; D is unresolved. The CDR3 is made up of 14 amino acids. Germline CDR1 and CDR2: DFQATT and SNEGSKA (reference sequence). V was clipped by 0 bases and J by 4 bases, with 7 bases between them. CDR3 nucleotide sequence: TGCAGTGCTAGAGACCAGGCGGGGGCCAACGTCCTGACTTTC. This sequence encodes CSARDQAGANVLTF.

This clonotype was detected once. The rearrangement links TRBV6-5 to TRBJ1-2, with D perhaps matching TRBD1 (5 bases). Trimming left V 6 bases short and J 4 bases short, with 18 bases between. The length of the CDR3 is 15 residues. Per germline, CDR1 MNHEY and CDR2 SVGAGI. DNA of the CDR3: TGTGCCAGCAGACTCGGAACGACAGAACTCTATGGCTACACCTTC. It encodes CASRLGTTELYGYTF.

This clonotype was counted between two and nine times. The chain recombines TRBV12-3 or TRBV12-4 with TRBJ1-1, with 7 positions matching TRBD1. This CDR3 has 16 amino acids. After removal of 5 bases from V and 0 bases from J, the junction contained 9 bases not matched to a gene. CDR3 sequence: CASSPRDRTMNTEAFF. The CDR3 nucleotides are TGTGCCAGCAGTCCCCGGGACAGAACAATGAACACTGAAGCTTTCTTT.